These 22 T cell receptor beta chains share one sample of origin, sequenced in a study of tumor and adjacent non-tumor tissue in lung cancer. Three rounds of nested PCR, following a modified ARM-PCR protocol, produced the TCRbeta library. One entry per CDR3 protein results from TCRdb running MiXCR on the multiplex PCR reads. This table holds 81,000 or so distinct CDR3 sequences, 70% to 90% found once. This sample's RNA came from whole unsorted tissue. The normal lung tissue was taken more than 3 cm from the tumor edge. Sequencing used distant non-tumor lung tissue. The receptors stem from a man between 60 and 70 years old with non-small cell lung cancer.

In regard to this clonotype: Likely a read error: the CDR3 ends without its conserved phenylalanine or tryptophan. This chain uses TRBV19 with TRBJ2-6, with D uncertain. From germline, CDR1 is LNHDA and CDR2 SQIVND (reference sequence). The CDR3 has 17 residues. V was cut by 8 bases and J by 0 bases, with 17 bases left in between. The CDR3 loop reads CASSPAGTPSGANVLTS. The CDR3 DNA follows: TGTGCCAGTTCGCCTGCTGGAACCCCCTCTGGGGCCAACGTCCTGACTTCC.

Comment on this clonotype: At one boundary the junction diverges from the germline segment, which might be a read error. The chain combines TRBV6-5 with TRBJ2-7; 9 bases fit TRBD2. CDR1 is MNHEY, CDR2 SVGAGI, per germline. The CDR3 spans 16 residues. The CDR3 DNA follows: TGTGCCAGCAGATACTCGTCTAGCGGGGTCACCAACGAGCAATACTTC. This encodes CASRYSSSGVTNEQYF.

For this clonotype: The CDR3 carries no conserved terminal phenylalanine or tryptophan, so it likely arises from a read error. CDR3 nucleotide sequence: TGCAGTGCCACCTTAACTGGGGCTTCATCCCTCCACATT. Its translation: CSATLTGASSLHI. The J gene is TRBJ1-6, the V gene TRBV20-1; possibly TRBD1 for D (5 bases). This CDR3 has 13 amino acids. The germline V gene encodes CDR1 DFQATT and CDR2 SNEGSKA (reference sequence).

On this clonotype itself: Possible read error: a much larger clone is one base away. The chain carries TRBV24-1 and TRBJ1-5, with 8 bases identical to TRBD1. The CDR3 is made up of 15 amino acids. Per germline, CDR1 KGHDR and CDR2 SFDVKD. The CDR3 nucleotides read TGTGCCACCAGTGTTTTGCAGGGGGCAAATCAGCCCCAGCATTTT. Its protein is CATSVLQGANQPQHF.

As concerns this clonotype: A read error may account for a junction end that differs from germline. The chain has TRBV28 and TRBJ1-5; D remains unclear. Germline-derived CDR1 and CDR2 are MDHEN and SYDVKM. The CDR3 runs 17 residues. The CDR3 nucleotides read TGTGCCAGCACTTTATTTTACACGGGGAAATGGGCTCAGCCCCAGCATTTT. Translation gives CASTLFYTGKWAQPQHF. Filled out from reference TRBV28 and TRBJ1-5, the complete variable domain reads DVKVTQSSRYLVKRTGEKVFLECVQDMDHENMFWYRQDPGLGLRLIYFSYDVKMKEKGDIPEGYSVSREKKERFSLILESASTNQTSMYLCASTLFYTGKWAQPQHFGDGTRLSIL.

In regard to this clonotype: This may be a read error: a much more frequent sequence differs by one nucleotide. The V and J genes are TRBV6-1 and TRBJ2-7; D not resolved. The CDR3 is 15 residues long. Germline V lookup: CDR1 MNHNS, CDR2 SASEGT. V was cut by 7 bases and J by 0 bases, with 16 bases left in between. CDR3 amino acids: CASISYSNSSYEQYF. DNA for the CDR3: TGTGCCAGCATCTCTTATAGCAACAGCTCCTACGAGCAGTACTTC.

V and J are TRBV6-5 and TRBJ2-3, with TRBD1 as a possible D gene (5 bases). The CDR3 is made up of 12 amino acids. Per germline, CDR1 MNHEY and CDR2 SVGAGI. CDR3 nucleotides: TGTGTCGACAGCGCAGGCACAGATACGCAGTATTTT. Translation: CVDSAGTDTQYF.

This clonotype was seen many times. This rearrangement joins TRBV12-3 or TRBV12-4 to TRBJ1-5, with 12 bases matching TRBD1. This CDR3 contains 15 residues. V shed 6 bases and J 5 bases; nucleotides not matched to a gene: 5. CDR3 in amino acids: CASSAGQGAYQPQHF. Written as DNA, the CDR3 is TGTGCCAGCAGCGCGGGACAGGGGGCGTATCAGCCCCAGCATTTT.

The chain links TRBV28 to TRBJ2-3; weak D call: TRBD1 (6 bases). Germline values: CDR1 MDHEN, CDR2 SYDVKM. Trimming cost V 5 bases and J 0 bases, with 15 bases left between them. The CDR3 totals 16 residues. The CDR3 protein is CASSDLGTTSTDTQYF. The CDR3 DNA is TGTGCCAGCAGTGACCTAGGGACAACTAGCACAGATACGCAGTATTTT. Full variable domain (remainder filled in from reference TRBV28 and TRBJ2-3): DVKVTQSSRYLVKRTGEKVFLECVQDMDHENMFWYRQDPGLGLRLIYFSYDVKMKEKGDIPEGYSVSREKKERFSLILESASTNQTSMYLCASSDLGTTSTDTQYFGPGTRLTVL.

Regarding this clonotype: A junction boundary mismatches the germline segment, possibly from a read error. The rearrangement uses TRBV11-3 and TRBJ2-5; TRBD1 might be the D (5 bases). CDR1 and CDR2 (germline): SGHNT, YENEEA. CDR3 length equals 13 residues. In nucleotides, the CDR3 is TGTGCCAGGAGCTATATAGGGGAAGAGACCCAATACTTC. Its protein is CARSYIGEETQYF. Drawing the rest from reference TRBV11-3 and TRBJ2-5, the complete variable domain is EAGVVQSPRYKIIEKKQPVAFWCNPISGHNTLYWYLQNLGQGPELLIRYENEEAVDDSQLPKDRFSAERLKGVDSTLKIQPAELGDSAVYLCARSYIGEETQYFGPGTRLLVL.

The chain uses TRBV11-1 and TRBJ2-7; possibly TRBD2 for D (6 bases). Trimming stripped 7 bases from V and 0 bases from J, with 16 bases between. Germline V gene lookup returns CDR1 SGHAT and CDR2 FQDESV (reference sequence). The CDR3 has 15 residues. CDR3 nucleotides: TGTGCCAGCAATTCCCAGGGTAGCGGCTCCTACGAGCAGTACTTC. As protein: CASNSQGSGSYEQYF.

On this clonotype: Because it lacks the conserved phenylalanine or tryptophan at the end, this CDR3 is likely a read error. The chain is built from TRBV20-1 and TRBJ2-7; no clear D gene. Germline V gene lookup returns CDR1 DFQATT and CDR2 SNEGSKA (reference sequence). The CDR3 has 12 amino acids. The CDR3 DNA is TGCACTGCTAGTGCGGTCACCAACGAGCAGTACTTG. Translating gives CTASAVTNEQYL.

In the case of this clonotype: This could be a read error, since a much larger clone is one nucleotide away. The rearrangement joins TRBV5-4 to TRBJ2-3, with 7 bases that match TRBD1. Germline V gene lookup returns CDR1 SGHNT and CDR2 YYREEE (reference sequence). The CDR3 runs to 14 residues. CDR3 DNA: TGTGCCAACAGCTCAGGGGGATTCACAGATACGCAGTATTTT. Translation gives CANSSGGFTDTQYF.

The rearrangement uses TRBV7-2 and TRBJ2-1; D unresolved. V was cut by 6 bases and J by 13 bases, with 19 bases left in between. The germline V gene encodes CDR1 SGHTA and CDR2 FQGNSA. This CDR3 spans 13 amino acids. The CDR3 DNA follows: TGTGCCAGCAGTCCCCGAGTCGGCACTGAACAGTTCTTC. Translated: CASSPRVGTEQFF.

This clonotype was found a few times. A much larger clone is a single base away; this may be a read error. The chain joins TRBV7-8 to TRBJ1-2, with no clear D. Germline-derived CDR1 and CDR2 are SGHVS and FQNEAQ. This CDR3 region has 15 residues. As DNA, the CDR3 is TGTACCAGCAGCTCTACAGTTAGCACAGTCCATGGCTACACCTTC. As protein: CTSSSTVSTVHGYTF.

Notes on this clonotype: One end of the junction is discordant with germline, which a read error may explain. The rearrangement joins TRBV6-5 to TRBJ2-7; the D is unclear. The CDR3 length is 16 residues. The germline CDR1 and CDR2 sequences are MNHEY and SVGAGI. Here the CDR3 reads CANSYTSTSASYEQYF. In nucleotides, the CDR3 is TGTGCCAACAGTTACACCTCCACAAGTGCCTCCTACGAGCAGTACTTC.

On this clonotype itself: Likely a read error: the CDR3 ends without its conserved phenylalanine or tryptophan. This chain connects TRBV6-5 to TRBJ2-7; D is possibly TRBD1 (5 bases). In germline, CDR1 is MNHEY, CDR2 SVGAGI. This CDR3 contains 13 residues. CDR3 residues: CASCWGRPYEQYL. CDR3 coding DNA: TGTGCCAGCTGTTGGGGCAGGCCTTACGAACAGTACTTA.

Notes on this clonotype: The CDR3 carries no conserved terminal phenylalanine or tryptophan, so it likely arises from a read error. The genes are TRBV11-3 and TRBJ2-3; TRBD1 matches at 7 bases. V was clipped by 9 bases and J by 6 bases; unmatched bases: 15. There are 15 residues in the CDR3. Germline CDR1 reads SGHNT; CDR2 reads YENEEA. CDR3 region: CASSLALGGGDTQYL. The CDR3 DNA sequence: TGTGCCAGTAGCCTCGCTCTAGGGGGCGGGGATACGCAGTATCTT.

DNA of the CDR3: TGCGCCAGCAGCCAAGAGGCGTATCCTAGATATACGCAGTATTTT. It translates to CASSQEAYPRYTQYF. The chain recombines TRBV4-3 with TRBJ2-3, with unresolved D. In germline, CDR1 is LGHNA, CDR2 YSLEER. Trimming stripped 0 bases from V and 7 bases from J, with 14 bases between. The CDR3 loop spans 15 amino acids.

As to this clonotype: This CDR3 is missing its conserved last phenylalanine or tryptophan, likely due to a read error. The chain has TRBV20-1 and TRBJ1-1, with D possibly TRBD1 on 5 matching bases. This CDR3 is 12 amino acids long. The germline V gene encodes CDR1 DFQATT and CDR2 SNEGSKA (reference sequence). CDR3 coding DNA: TGCAGGTCAGGACATTTGAACACTGAAGCTTTCTTA. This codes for CRSGHLNTEAFL.

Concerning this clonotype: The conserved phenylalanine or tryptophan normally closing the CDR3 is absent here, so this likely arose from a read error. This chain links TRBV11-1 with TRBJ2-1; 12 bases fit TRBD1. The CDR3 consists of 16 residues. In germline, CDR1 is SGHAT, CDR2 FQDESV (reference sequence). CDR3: CVSNHAGTGGYNGQFV. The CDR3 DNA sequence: TGTGTCAGCAACCATGCCGGGACAGGGGGCTACAATGGGCAGTTCGTC.

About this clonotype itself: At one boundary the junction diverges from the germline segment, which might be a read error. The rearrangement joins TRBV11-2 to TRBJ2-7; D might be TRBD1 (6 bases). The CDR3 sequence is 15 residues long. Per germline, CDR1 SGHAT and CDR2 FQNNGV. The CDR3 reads CASNQDRSPLYEQYF. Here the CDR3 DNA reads TGTGCCAGCAACCAAGACAGGTCCCCCCTCTACGAGCAGTATTTC.